The entry below describes one TCR beta chain. The sample is drawn from a study of shared T cell receptors in the human thymus. Clones were sequenced by immunoSEQ multiplex PCR, and TCRdb holds only the in-frame ones, with some missing. Found here are hundreds of thousands of clones, approximately 87% of them singletons; the top ten hold 0.0095% to 0.013%. CDR1 and CDR2 (germline): LGHNA, YSLEER. The CDR3 loop spans 15 amino acids. V lost 3 bases and J lost 9; bases outside the gene matches: 8. These data were also filed under a second study, of human thymus T cells.

The V call is TRBV4-3, the J call TRBJ2-1; 10 bases are shared with TRBD2. What was sequenced was thymocytes. The source is a boy in the first two years of life with a congenital heart defect. The CDR3 DNA follows: TGCGCCAGCAGCCATAAAGCGGGAGGGAATTTTGAGCAGTTCTTC. This codes for CASSHKAGGNFEQFF.